This T cell receptor beta chain was recovered during a study of stem cell transplantation in POMP-related autoinflammatory disease. V was clipped by 2 bases and J by 5 bases, with 16 bases between them. Germline assignment: CDR1 SGHRS and CDR2 YFSETQ. The CDR3 runs 16 residues. Notes on this clone: Its specificity is not known.

Whole-study results and caveats: Patients with PRAID showed a restricted number of unique TRB V-J gene pairings. A trend toward lower repertoire diversity and greater clonality appeared in every analyzed T-cell subset of PRAID patients.

Sequenced by immunoSEQ multiplex PCR; TCRdb stores in-frame clones only, minus some. The profile shows over 30,000 clones, around 90% of them singletons. The TCR comes from a human donor with POMP-related autoinflammation and immune dysregulation (PRAID). V and J are TRBV5-1 and TRBJ2-2; possibly TRBD1 or TRBD2 for D (6 bases each). This specimen consisted of CD4+ T cells from PBMCs, obtained before stem cell transplantation. CDR3 loop: CASSLGGGPPTGELFF. DNA of the CDR3: TGCGCCAGCAGCTTAGGAGGGGGGCCGCCAACCGGGGAGCTGTTTTTT. The full variable domain, with the rest looked up from reference TRBV5-1 and TRBJ2-2, is KAGVTQTPRYLIKTRGQQVTLSCSPISGHRSVSWYQQTPGQGLQFLFEYFSETQRNKGNFPGRFSGRQFSNSRSEMNVSTLELGDSALYLCASSLGGGPPTGELFFGEGSRLTVL.